Shown below are 24 T cell receptor beta chains from a single sample sequenced in a study of neurological immune-mediated disorders. TCRdb processed the 5' RACE reads anew with MiXCR; each CDR3 protein has one entry. Found here are under 45,000 distinct CDR3 sequences, more than 9.5% of them singletons; the top ten hold about 1.3%. The material sequenced was PBMCs. These receptors were collected from a female donor in good health.

This clonotype has a handful of counts. V and J are TRBV7-6 and TRBJ2-3; D gene uncertain. CDR1 is SGHVS, CDR2 FNYEAQ, per germline. V lost 4 bases and J 4 bases, leaving 6 bases between the germline ends. The CDR3 sequence is 12 residues long. The CDR3 bases are TGTGCCAGCAGCTCGGTATCAGATACGCAGTATTTT. Translated, it gives CASSSVSDTQYF.

This clonotype was observed many times. V gene TRBV6-6 combines with J gene TRBJ2-5; 9 bases are shared with TRBD1. CDR3 size: 14 residues. Germline CDR1 MNHNY, CDR2 SVGAGI (reference sequence). With V trimmed by 5 bases and J by 5 bases, 6 bases remained unmatched. CDR3 amino acids: CASSIQGALETQYF. In nucleotides, the CDR3 is TGTGCCAGCAGTATACAGGGGGCTTTGGAGACCCAGTACTTC.

V is TRBV20-1 and J is TRBJ2-3, with D unresolved. The CDR3 has 14 residues. V lost 3 bases, J lost 8 bases, and 18 bases lay in between. Germline CDR1 and CDR2: DFQATT and SNEGSKA (reference sequence). The CDR3 loop reads CSAREFNGQSTQYF. The CDR3 nucleotides read TGCAGTGCTAGGGAGTTCAACGGGCAGAGTACGCAGTATTTT.

Concerning this clonotype itself: Given a much more abundant clone one base away, this may be a read error. This chain links TRBV7-9 with TRBJ1-3, with D unclear. This CDR3 has 18 residues. The germline V gene has CDR1 SEHNR and CDR2 FQNEAQ (reference sequence). Trimming shortened V by 2 bases and J by 0 bases, and 17 bases separated the two germline ends. The CDR3 coding sequence is TGTGCCAGCAGCTTAATGCGTGCAGGACGGTGCTCTGGAAACACCATATATTTT. Amino acid sequence: CASSLMRAGRCSGNTIYF.

The sample holds many counts of this clonotype. V gene TRBV2 combines with J gene TRBJ1-2; D ambiguous. The V end lost 3 bases, the J end lost 2 bases, and 1 base lay between the germline ends. Germline assignment: CDR1 SNHLY and CDR2 FYNNEI. This CDR3 is 11 amino acids long. The CDR3 region is CASSENYGYTF. The CDR3 DNA reads as TGTGCCAGCAGTGAGAACTATGGCTACACCTTC.

This clonotype was seen many times. The V and J genes are TRBV20-1 and TRBJ2-5; 9 bases map to TRBD2. Germline V gene data show CDR1 as DFQATT and CDR2 as SNEGSKA (reference sequence). The CDR3 extends over 16 amino acids. V shed 5 bases and J 5 bases; nucleotides not matched to a gene: 15. CDR3 loop: CSAPRGGGALRETQYF. The CDR3 nucleotides read TGCAGTGCTCCCCGGGGCGGGGGGGCCTTGCGGGAGACCCAGTACTTC.

This clonotype was recorded at least ten times. This sequence joins TRBV5-1 and TRBJ2-5; the D gene is possibly TRBD2 (6 bases). V was shortened by 2 bases and J by 0 bases, with 14 bases between the two germline ends. The CDR3 length is 16 residues. Looked up from germline, CDR1 is SGHRS and CDR2 is YFSETQ. DNA for the CDR3: TGCGCCAGCAGCTTTGGGACTGAAAGGTACCAAGAGACCCAGTACTTC. This codes for CASSFGTERYQETQYF.

This clonotype occurred many times. This rearrangement joins TRBV5-1 to TRBJ2-2; no reliable D call. The V and J ends lost 6 bases and 2 bases respectively, with 8 bases between them. The germline gives CDR1 SGHRS, CDR2 YFSETQ. The CDR3 has 13 residues. The CDR3 sequence is CASNPRNTGELFF. CDR3 sequence (DNA): TGCGCCAGCAACCCTAGAAACACCGGGGAGCTGTTTTTT.

This clonotype was observed many times. V and J are TRBV11-3 and TRBJ2-1; TRBD2 matches 9 bases. This CDR3 comprises 13 residues. The junction had 3 bases not matched to a gene; V was cut back by 5 bases and J by 7 bases. CDR1 is SGHNT and CDR2 is YENEEA in the germline V gene. In DNA form, the CDR3 reads TGTGCCAGCAGCCTGACTAGCGGAAATGAGCAGTTCTTC. Translating it yields CASSLTSGNEQFF.

Ten or more counts support this clonotype. V usage is TRBV20-1 and J usage is TRBJ2-7; no firm D call. V was pared by 0 bases and J by 1 base, with 10 bases between. Per the germline V gene, CDR1 is DFQATT and CDR2 is SNEGSKA (reference sequence). The CDR3 contains 14 residues. In DNA, the CDR3 is TGCAGTGCTAGAGATTTGGCAGCATCCTACGAGCAGTACTTC. Its translation is CSARDLAASYEQYF.

This clonotype came up many times. The chain uses TRBV3-1 and TRBJ1-5, with no clear D. This CDR3 spans 14 amino acids. Germline assignment: CDR1 LGHDT and CDR2 YNNKEL (reference sequence). Trimming stripped 1 base from V and 4 bases from J, with 8 bases between. The CDR3 sequence is CASSQGPSNQPQHF. CDR3 DNA sequence: TGTGCCAGCAGCCAAGGGCCATCTAATCAGCCCCAGCATTTT.

This clonotype was observed many times. The rearrangement joins TRBV12-3 or TRBV12-4 to TRBJ1-2; D ambiguous. Trimming took off 5 bases at V and 9 bases at J, with 10 bases between the two ends. The length of the CDR3 is 11 residues. The CDR3 DNA reads TGTGCCAGCAGTGGTAGTATCCGCTACACCTTC. Translating gives CASSGSIRYTF.

This clonotype showed up many times. V is TRBV9 and J is TRBJ1-2; 7 bases are a match to TRBD1. The germline gives CDR1 SGDLS, CDR2 YYNGEE. V gave up 4 bases and J gave up 4 bases; unmatched junction bases: 16. The CDR3 is 17 amino acids. CDR3 loop: CASSQGDETGTSYGYTF. The CDR3 region has the DNA TGTGCCAGCAGCCAGGGGGACGAAACAGGGACATCCTATGGCTACACCTTC.

This clonotype was seen at least ten times. The chain is built from TRBV7-6 and TRBJ2-7; 13 bases map to TRBD2. The junction had 4 bases not matched to a gene; V was cut back by 5 bases and J by 3 bases. Germline V gene lookup returns CDR1 SGHVS and CDR2 FNYEAQ. The CDR3 is 15 amino acids. For the CDR3, the DNA is TGTGCCAGCAGCCCGGGACTAGCGGGGCTCTACGAGCAGTACTTC. This encodes CASSPGLAGLYEQYF.

This clonotype was observed a handful of times. The rearrangement joins TRBV6-1 to TRBJ1-1; D is unclear. V was shortened by 3 bases and J by 1 base, with 9 bases between the two germline ends. The length of the CDR3 is 14 residues. The germline V gene encodes CDR1 MNHNS and CDR2 SASEGT. Here the CDR3 DNA reads TGTGCCAGCAGTGAGATGGGCAGGAACACTGAAGCTTTCTTT. Its protein product is CASSEMGRNTEAFF.

Ten or more counts support this clonotype. The chain is built from TRBV5-1 and TRBJ1-1; D remains unclear. CDR3 length: 15 amino acids. Germline-derived CDR1 and CDR2 are SGHRS and YFSETQ. V was clipped by 0 bases and J by 4 bases, with 13 bases between them. The CDR3 nucleotides are TGCGCCAGCAGCTTGGCGAGCAAAGCGATCACTGAAGCTTTCTTT. Its protein product is CASSLASKAITEAFF. Drawing the rest from reference TRBV5-1 and TRBJ1-1, the complete variable domain is KAGVTQTPRYLIKTRGQQVTLSCSPISGHRSVSWYQQTPGQGLQFLFEYFSETQRNKGNFPGRFSGRQFSNSRSEMNVSTLELGDSALYLCASSLASKAITEAFFGQGTRLTVV.

This clonotype showed up many times. The chain employs TRBV25-1 and TRBJ1-2; D uncertain. The germline V gene has CDR1 MGHDK and CDR2 SYGVNS. The V end was cut by 5 bases, the J end by 8 bases, with 15 bases between. The CDR3 is 13 amino acids. The CDR3 bases are TGTGCCAGCAGTCCGATCGGTCCTCGAGGCTACACCTTC. It translates to CASSPIGPRGYTF.

This clonotype was observed at least ten times. The rearrangement links TRBV27 to TRBJ1-4; possible D gene TRBD1, 6 bases. Germline-derived CDR1 and CDR2 are MNHEY and SMNVEV (reference sequence). CDR3 length: 15 residues. The V end lost 7 bases, the J end lost 5 bases, and 17 bases lay between the germline ends. The CDR3 sequence: CASTLPDRLNEKLFF. In DNA form, the CDR3 reads TGTGCCAGCACCTTACCGGACAGACTCAATGAAAAACTGTTTTTT.

There are many counts of this clonotype. The chain couples TRBV20-1 to TRBJ2-7; 10 positions agree with TRBD2. V was clipped by 3 bases and J by 2 bases; unmatched bases: 4. Germline loops: CDR1 DFQATT, CDR2 SNEGSKA (reference sequence). The CDR3 sequence is 14 residues long. This CDR3 reads CSASVSGRTYEQYF. CDR3 DNA: TGCAGTGCTAGTGTTAGCGGGAGGACCTACGAGCAGTACTTC.

In its sample, this clonotype was seen many times. The chain combines TRBV20-1 with TRBJ1-5; D is possibly TRBD1 (5 bases). This CDR3 is 13 amino acids long. Trimming removed 6 bases from V and 3 bases from J, with 12 bases in between. Germline V lookup: CDR1 DFQATT, CDR2 SNEGSKA (reference sequence). CDR3 in amino acids: CSAAGRLNQPQHF. The CDR3 coding sequence is TGCAGTGCCGCGGGACGGCTCAATCAGCCCCAGCATTTT.

This clonotype has at least ten counts. The V call is TRBV29-1, the J call TRBJ1-2, with TRBD1 matching over 9 bases. This CDR3 is 14 amino acids long. Germline V gene lookup returns CDR1 SQVTM and CDR2 ANQGSEA. With V trimmed by 6 bases and J by 7 bases, 12 bases remained unmatched. CDR3 coding DNA: TGCAGCGTCTCTCCCGGGACAGGGTCCGGTGGCTACACCTTC. Translated, it gives CSVSPGTGSGGYTF.

V usage is TRBV3-2 and J usage is TRBJ2-5; TRBD1 reflects the table's D call only, with no check against the DNA. TRBV3-2 counts as a pseudogene. The CDR3 is 17 amino acids. CDR3 nucleotide sequence: TGTGCCAGCAGCCAAGTGAGGACGGGGGGCGGAAAAGAGACCCAGTACTTC. This sequence encodes CASSQVRTGGGKETQYF.

This clonotype was detected many times. This chain joins TRBV4-1 and TRBJ2-1; D uncertain. V lost 0 bases, J lost 8 bases, and 8 bases lay in between. CDR3 length equals 13 residues. CDR1 is MGHRA and CDR2 is YSYEKL in the germline V gene. The CDR3 coding sequence is TGCGCCAGCAGCCAAGATACAACAGATGAGCAGTTCTTC. It is translated as CASSQDTTDEQFF.

This clonotype has at least ten counts. V and J are TRBV20-1 and TRBJ1-1; D unclear. Trimming took off 3 bases at V and 0 bases at J, with 14 bases between the two ends. Germline CDR1 reads DFQATT; CDR2 reads SNEGSKA (reference sequence). The CDR3 loop spans 15 amino acids. The CDR3: CSASRNRNMNTEAFF. In nucleotides, the CDR3 is TGCAGTGCTAGTCGGAACCGTAACATGAACACTGAAGCTTTCTTT.